The rows below give T cell receptor beta chains drawn from one sample of a study of beta chain features in type 1 diabetes. Only in-frame clones appear in the TCRdb table, and some are missing; sequencing was by immunoSEQ multiplex PCR. Of some 150,000 clones in the sample, approximately 8.7% were seen once. The source material was central memory CD4+ T cells from blood. These receptors originate from a woman aged 25 to 39 with type 1 diabetes. Each CDR3 is given with its conserved first and last residue. The D gene is left open where the match is weak. Size tells how often a clone was seen (once, few, many) or the class of an expanded clone, and some rows leave it out.

J: TRBJ1-2
D: -
size: few
V: TRBV29-1
DNA: TGCAGCGCCGGAGAGGCGGTAGCTAACTATGGCTACACCTTC
CDR3: CSAGEAVANYGYTF

J: TRBJ2-7
D: -
size: -
V: TRBV2
DNA: TGTGCCAGCGGTCCTACACCCCCCACTAGGGAGCAGTACTTC
CDR3: CASGPTPPTREQYF

J: TRBJ2-3
D: -
size: few
V: TRBV6-5
DNA: TGTGCCAGCAGTTCCATTCGAGGGCCAGATACGCAGTATTTT
CDR3: CASSSIRGPDTQYF

J: TRBJ2-1
D: TRBD2
size: few
V: TRBV4-1
DNA: TGCGCCAGCAGCCAAGAGAAGCGGGGATACTACAATGAGCAGTTCTTC
CDR3: CASSQEKRGYYNEQFF

J: TRBJ2-7
D: -
size: -
V: TRBV7-8
DNA: TGTGCCAGCAGCCCCCTTCGGGGATCCGAGCAGTACTTC
CDR3: CASSPLRGSEQYF

J: TRBJ2-5
D: TRBD1
size: -
V: TRBV6-1
DNA: TGTGCCAGCAAGACAGGGAAAGAGACCCAGTACTTC
CDR3: CASKTGKETQYF

J: TRBJ2-1
D: -
size: -
V: TRBV29-1
DNA: TGCAGCGTCCATGGACATTCGAGCTCCTACAATGAGCAGTTCTTC
CDR3: CSVHGHSSSYNEQFF

J: TRBJ2-1
D: TRBD2
size: few
V: TRBV10-3
DNA: TGTGCCGTTCGACTAGCGGGAGGCCGTAGTGAGCAGTTCTTC
CDR3: CAVRLAGGRSEQFF

J: TRBJ2-5
D: -
size: few
V: TRBV6-5
DNA: TGTGCCAGCAGTTACTATGAGGAGGAGACCCAGTACTTC
CDR3: CASSYYEEETQYF

J: TRBJ1-1
D: TRBD1
size: few
V: TRBV30
DNA: TGTGCCTGGATTAAGGGGGCGCGGACTGAAGCTTTCTTT
CDR3: CAWIKGARTEAFF

J: TRBJ1-4
D: -
size: few
V: TRBV11-1
DNA: TGTGCCAGCAGCCGACAGTCAACTAATGAAAAACTGTTTTTT
CDR3: CASSRQSTNEKLFF

J: TRBJ2-5
D: -
size: few
V: TRBV5-6
DNA: TGTGCCAGCAGCTTGGATATCGGGACCCAGTACTTC
CDR3: CASSLDIGTQYF

J: TRBJ2-2
D: TRBD1
size: few
V: TRBV6-5
DNA: TGTGCCAGCAGTTATCAGGGGGCGAACACCGGGGAGCTGTTTTTT
CDR3: CASSYQGANTGELFF

J: TRBJ1-2
D: -
size: few
V: TRBV18
DNA: TGTGCCAGCTCACCGGACGGGGGACATGGCTACACCTTC
CDR3: CASSPDGGHGYTF

J: TRBJ2-7
D: TRBD1
size: -
V: TRBV25-1
DNA: TGTGCCAGCAGTGACAATGGACAGGCGATCTACGAGCAGTACTTC
CDR3: CASSDNGQAIYEQYF

J: TRBJ2-1
D: -
size: few
V: TRBV5-4
DNA: TGTGCCAGCACCGCAGCGAGCTCCTACAATGAGCAGTTCTTC
CDR3: CASTAASSYNEQFF